This T cell receptor beta chain was captured by sequencing in a study of human T cells and chemical hapten exposure. Stated time point: patch test 3, about 24 weeks after DPC sensitization. Treatment given: therapeutic diphenylcyclopropenone sensitization with weekly scalp DPC. Every patch test was put on after a blood sample was taken. This clonotype occurred a few times. Its antigen is as yet unknown. Findings and caveats of the study: Sensitization with DPC brought no change to TCRs above 1 in 1000 in frequency.

V lost 6 bases, J lost 7 bases, and 1 base stayed unmatched. The CDR3 length is 12 residues. TCRdb itself ran the RACE reads through MiXCR, one entry per CDR3 protein. The sample holds 190,000 or so distinct CDR3 sequences, approximately 26% seen once. The J gene is TRBJ2-1, the V gene TRBV12-3 or TRBV12-4, with 9 nucleotides matching TRBD2. The sequencing used whole blood, collected in connection with sensitization to the hapten diphenylcyclopropenone (DPC). This sequence originates from a woman aged 40 to 50 with alopecia areata. Some clones in this sample may be carry-over from other donors' samples. The CDR3 nucleotides read TGTGCCAGCAGCGGACTAGCGAATGAGCAGTTCTTC. Protein: CASSGLANEQFF.